The clone carrying this T cell receptor (beta chain) turned up a few times. Data came from immunoSEQ multiplex PCR; TCRdb stores just in-frame clones and leaves some out. The data hold about 2,500 clones, with approximately 22% observed a single time. This sample is drawn from a study of T cells in localized non-small cell lung cancer. V was clipped by 6 bases and J by 4 bases, with 10 bases between them. The CDR3 runs to 14 residues. Per the germline V gene, CDR1 is SGHNT and CDR2 is YENEEA. The chain is built from TRBV11-3 and TRBJ1-6, with D perhaps TRBD1 (6 bases). Sequenced material: lung tumor tissue, taken before any cancer treatment. The receptor was isolated from a male donor aged 60 or over with stage III squamous cell lung carcinoma. Here the CDR3 reads CASRPGTYNSPLHF. The CDR3 DNA reads TGTGCCAGCAGGCCAGGGACATATAATTCACCCCTCCACTTT.